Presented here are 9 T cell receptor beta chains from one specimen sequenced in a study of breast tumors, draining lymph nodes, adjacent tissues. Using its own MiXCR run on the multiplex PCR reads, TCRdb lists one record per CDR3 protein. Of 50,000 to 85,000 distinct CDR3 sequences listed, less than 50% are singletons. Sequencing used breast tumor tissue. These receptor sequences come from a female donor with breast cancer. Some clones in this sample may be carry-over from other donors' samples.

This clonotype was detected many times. CDR3 bases: TGTGCCAGCAGTTTAGAGGTTTACAATGAGCAGTTCTTC. Encoded protein: CASSLEVYNEQFF. V and J are TRBV12-3 or TRBV12-4 and TRBJ2-1; D gene unclear. CDR3 length: 13 amino acids. The ends were cut back, 1 base at V and 4 bases at J, with 5 bases in the middle.

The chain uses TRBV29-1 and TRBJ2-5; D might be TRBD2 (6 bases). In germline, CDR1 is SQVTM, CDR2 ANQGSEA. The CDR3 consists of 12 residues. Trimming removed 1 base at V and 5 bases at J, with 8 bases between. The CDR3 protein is CSVEGREETQYF. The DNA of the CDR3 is TGCAGCGTTGAAGGGAGGGAGGAGACCCAGTACTTC.

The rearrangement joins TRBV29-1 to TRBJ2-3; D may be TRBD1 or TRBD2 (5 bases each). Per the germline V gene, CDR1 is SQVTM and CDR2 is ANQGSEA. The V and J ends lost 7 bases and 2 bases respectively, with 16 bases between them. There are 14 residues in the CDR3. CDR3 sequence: CSGVSGRLTDTQYF. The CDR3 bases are TGCAGCGGGGTATCGGGGCGGCTCACAGATACGCAGTATTTT.

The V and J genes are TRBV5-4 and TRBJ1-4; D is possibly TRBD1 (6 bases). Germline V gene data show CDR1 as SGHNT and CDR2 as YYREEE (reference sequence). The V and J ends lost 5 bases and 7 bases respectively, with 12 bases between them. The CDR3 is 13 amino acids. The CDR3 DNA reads TGTGCCAGCAGGGAAATGGGGGCTGAAAAACTGTTTTTT. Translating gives CASREMGAEKLFF.

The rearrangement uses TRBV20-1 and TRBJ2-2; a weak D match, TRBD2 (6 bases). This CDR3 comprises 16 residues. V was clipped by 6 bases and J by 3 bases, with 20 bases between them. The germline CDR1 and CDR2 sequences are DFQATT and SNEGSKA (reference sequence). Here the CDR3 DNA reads TGCAGTGCGCAAAAAGGGCCAGCGGGTTACACCGGGGAGCTGTTTTTT. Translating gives CSAQKGPAGYTGELFF.

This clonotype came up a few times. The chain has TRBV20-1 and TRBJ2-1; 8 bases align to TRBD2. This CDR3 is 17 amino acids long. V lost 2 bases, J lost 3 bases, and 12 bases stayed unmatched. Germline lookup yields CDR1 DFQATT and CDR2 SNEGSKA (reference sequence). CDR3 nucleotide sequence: TGCAGTGCTAGATTTTTCCGGCGGGGGGCCCTCTACAATGAGCAGTTCTTC. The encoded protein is CSARFFRRGALYNEQFF.

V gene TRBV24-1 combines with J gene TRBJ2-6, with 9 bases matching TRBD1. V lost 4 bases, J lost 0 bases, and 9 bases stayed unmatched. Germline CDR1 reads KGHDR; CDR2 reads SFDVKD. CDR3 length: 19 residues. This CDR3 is CATSDRGQGRLSGANVLTF. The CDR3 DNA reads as TGTGCCACCAGTGACCGGGGACAGGGAAGGCTCTCTGGGGCCAACGTCCTGACTTTC.

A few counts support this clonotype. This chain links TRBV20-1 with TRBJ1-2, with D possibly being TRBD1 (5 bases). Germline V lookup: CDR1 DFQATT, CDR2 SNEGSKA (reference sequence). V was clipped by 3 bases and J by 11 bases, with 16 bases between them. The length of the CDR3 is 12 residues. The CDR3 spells CSARGMGLGYTF. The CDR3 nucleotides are TGCAGTGCTAGGGGGATGGGACTAGGATACACCTTC.

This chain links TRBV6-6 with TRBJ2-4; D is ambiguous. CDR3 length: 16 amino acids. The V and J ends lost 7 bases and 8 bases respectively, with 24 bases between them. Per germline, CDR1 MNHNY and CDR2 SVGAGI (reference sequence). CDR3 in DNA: TGTGCCAGCAACCACCCCAACAGTTCAGTAGAGGACATTCAGTACTTC. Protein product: CASNHPNSSVEDIQYF.